Presented here are 32 T cell receptor beta chains from one specimen sequenced in a study of identifying expanded T cells in peripheral blood. The method was immunoSEQ multiplex PCR; TCRdb's version includes in-frame clones alone and lacks a portion of them. The repertoire holds 100,000 to 150,000 clones, roughly 90% seen once, with 7% to 10% in the top ten. Sequencing was carried out using blood. Receptors were obtained from a person aged 18-70 years in good health.

A few counts support this clone. The rearrangement uses TRBV7-9 and TRBJ1-2; no clear D. The CDR3 runs to 15 residues. V dropped 1 base and J dropped 0 bases, with 9 bases sitting between them. Germline CDR1 and CDR2: SEHNR and FQNEAQ (reference sequence). The CDR3 protein is CASSLEGTSNYGYTF. CDR3 DNA sequence: TGTGCCAGCAGCTTAGAGGGAACTTCTAACTATGGCTACACCTTC.

This chain uses TRBV9 with TRBJ2-7; the D gene is possibly TRBD1 (6 bases). Germline lookup yields CDR1 SGDLS and CDR2 YYNGEE. The CDR3 extends over 13 amino acids. V was cut by 10 bases and J by 6 bases, with 20 bases left in between. Here the CDR3 DNA reads TGTGCCGGACCACAGGGTTCACCGAGCGAGCAGTACTTC. Translation: CAGPQGSPSEQYF.

The gene calls are TRBV2 and TRBJ2-3; 7 bases map to TRBD2. The V segment lost 6 bases and the J segment 2 bases; nucleotides outside the gene matches: 5. Germline CDR1 SNHLY, CDR2 FYNNEI. The CDR3 spans 14 residues. The CDR3 loop is CASRVAGYTDTQYF. CDR3 coding DNA: TGTGCCAGCAGGGTAGCGGGCTACACAGATACGCAGTATTTT. The variable domain in full, with the rest retrieved from reference TRBV2 and TRBJ2-3, is EPEVTQTPSHQVTQMGQEVILRCVPISNHLYFYWYRQILGQKVEFLVSFYNNEISEKSEIFDDQFSVERPDGSNFTLKIRSTKLEDSAMYFCASRVAGYTDTQYFGPGTRLTVL.

The chain joins TRBV7-8 to TRBJ2-7; possible D gene TRBD1, 8 bases. The germline V and J ends were trimmed by 5 bases and 5 bases, with 22 bases remaining between them. The CDR3 covers 16 residues. Germline V gene data show CDR1 as SGHVS and CDR2 as FQNEAQ. The CDR3 DNA sequence: TGTGCCAGCAGCCTATTCGGGGGGCAGGGGGCCGACGAGCAGTACTTC. Residues: CASSLFGGQGADEQYF. The whole variable domain, filled in from reference TRBV7-8 and TRBJ2-7, reads GAGVSQSPRYKVAKRGQDVALRCDPISGHVSLFWYQQALGQGPEFLTYFQNEAQLDKSGLPSDRFFAERPEGSVSTLKIQRTQQEDSAVYLCASSLFGGQGADEQYFGPGTRLTVT.

This chain links TRBV30 with TRBJ2-5; 11 nucleotides line up with TRBD1. The CDR3 loop spans 14 amino acids. Looked up from germline, CDR1 is GTSNPN and CDR2 is SVGIG (reference sequence). Unmatched junction bases numbered 4, after V lost 3 bases and J lost 4 bases. The CDR3 nucleotides are TGTGCCTGGAGGGACAGGGGGCGATTAGAGACCCAGTACTTC. Translating it yields CAWRDRGRLETQYF.

For the CDR3, the DNA is TGTGCCAGCAGTTTAGCAAACTACGAGCAGTACTTC. Residues: CASSLANYEQYF. The V and J genes are TRBV28 and TRBJ2-7; D gene unclear. Germline loops: CDR1 MDHEN, CDR2 SYDVKM. This CDR3 has 12 amino acids. The ends were cut back, 2 bases at V and 3 bases at J, with 5 bases in the middle.

V and J are TRBV19 and TRBJ1-1; D is uncertain. Trimming took off 6 bases at V and 2 bases at J, with 22 bases between the two ends. This CDR3 is 17 amino acids long. The germline CDR1 and CDR2 sequences are LNHDA and SQIVND (reference sequence). CDR3 residues: CASRRPAEAGDNTEAFF. CDR3 coding DNA: TGTGCCAGTAGACGACCCGCCGAGGCAGGCGATAACACTGAAGCTTTCTTT.

The V call is TRBV10-1, the J call TRBJ2-2; 10 bases match TRBD2. Germline assignment: CDR1 WNHNN and CDR2 SYGVQD (reference sequence). Trimming cost V 5 bases and J 1 base; bases outside gene matches: 1. The CDR3 length is 15 residues. The CDR3 DNA reads as TGCGCCAGCAGTTGGACTAGCGGGAACACCGGGGAGCTGTTTTTT. It translates to CASSWTSGNTGELFF.

The chain links TRBV28 to TRBJ2-7; TRBD1 aligns across 7 bases. The CDR3 has 15 amino acids. Losses at the gene ends were 5 bases for V and 1 base for J; bases not matched to a gene: 8. Germline V gene sequence: CDR1 MDHEN, CDR2 SYDVKM. CDR3 sequence: CASSHSTGASYEQYF. As DNA, the CDR3 is TGTGCCAGCAGTCACTCCACAGGGGCGTCCTACGAGCAGTACTTC. The full variable domain, completed using reference TRBV28 and TRBJ2-7, is DVKVTQSSRYLVKRTGEKVFLECVQDMDHENMFWYRQDPGLGLRLIYFSYDVKMKEKGDIPEGYSVSREKKERFSLILESASTNQTSMYLCASSHSTGASYEQYFGPGTRLTVT.

The V call is TRBV6-5, the J call TRBJ1-2, with TRBD1 matching 7 bases. V shed 7 bases, J shed 8 bases, and the junction held 13 bases outside the gene matches. Germline V gene lookup returns CDR1 MNHEY and CDR2 SVGAGI. The CDR3 loop spans 14 amino acids. This CDR3 reads CASTLSTGALGYTF. CDR3 nucleotides: TGTGCCAGCACTTTATCAACAGGGGCCCTAGGCTACACCTTC.

The rearrangement joins TRBV6-5 to TRBJ1-5; perhaps TRBD1 as D (5 bases). Trimming shortened V by 8 bases and J by 4 bases, and 9 bases separated the two germline ends. The CDR3 loop spans 12 amino acids. Per germline, CDR1 MNHEY and CDR2 SVGAGI. This CDR3 is CASQGPNQPQHF. In nucleotides, the CDR3 is TGTGCCAGCCAGGGCCCAAATCAGCCCCAGCATTTT.

The CDR3 DNA reads TGCGCCAGCAGCCAAGGTTCAGGGAAAACGAACACTGAAGCTTTCTTT. Translation gives CASSQGSGKTNTEAFF. The chain joins TRBV4-1 to TRBJ1-1, with D tentatively TRBD1 (5 bases). V was pared by 1 base and J by 1 base, with 13 bases between. The CDR3 length is 16 residues. CDR1 and CDR2 from the germline V gene are MGHRA and YSYEKL.

The V call is TRBV7-6, the J call TRBJ2-5; 13 nucleotides line up with TRBD2. Germline-derived CDR1 and CDR2 are SGHVS and FNYEAQ. The trim removed 5 bases at V and 9 bases at J, leaving 15 bases unmatched. The CDR3 extends over 17 amino acids. The CDR3 DNA reads TGTGCCAGCAGCAGGGGACTAGCGGGGTCCCTCGGAGGGGCCCAGTACTTC. As protein: CASSRGLAGSLGGAQYF.

The chain couples TRBV21-1 to TRBJ1-1. TRBV21-1 is assigned pseudogene status. The CDR3 extends over 16 amino acids. The CDR3 region has the DNA TGTGCCAGCAGCAGGAAGGGTGTAAGAATGAACACTGAAGCTTTCTTT. Its protein product is CASSRKGVRMNTEAFF.

The CDR3 DNA reads as TGTGCCAGCAGCTCTAGCGGGACTACACAAGAGACCCAGTACTTC. This codes for CASSSSGTTQETQYF. J is TRBJ2-5 and V is TRBV7-3; TRBD2 aligns across 9 bases. The CDR3 loop spans 15 amino acids. The V and J ends lost 4 bases and 2 bases, in that order; junction bases with no gene match: 5. Germline CDR1 reads SGHTA; CDR2 reads FQGTGA.

This clone was observed a handful of times. The CDR3 nucleotides read TGTGCCAGCAGCTTGTACGGGCAGCCCCAGCATTTT. This encodes CASSLYGQPQHF. J is TRBJ1-5 and V is TRBV5-6; no definite D call. V was clipped by 1 base and J by 7 bases, with 6 bases between them. From germline, CDR1 is SGHDT and CDR2 YYEEEE. The CDR3 totals 12 residues.

The genes are TRBV2 and TRBJ1-5, with unresolved D. Germline V gives CDR1 SNHLY, CDR2 FYNNEI. Trimming took off 6 bases at V and 4 bases at J, with 13 bases between the two ends. The CDR3 has 14 amino acids. Here the CDR3 DNA reads TGTGCCAGCAGCTCTTTTCTGGTGAATCAGCCCCAGCATTTT. It encodes CASSSFLVNQPQHF.

This rearrangement joins TRBV5-1 to TRBJ2-6; D may be TRBD2 (5 bases). CDR3 length equals 15 residues. Trimming removed 0 bases from V and 2 bases from J, with 6 bases in between. Germline V gene data show CDR1 as SGHRS and CDR2 as YFSETQ. This CDR3 is CASSLAGAGANVLTF. As DNA, the CDR3 is TGCGCCAGCAGCTTGGCCGGGGCTGGGGCCAACGTCCTGACTTTC.

The rearrangement uses TRBV5-6 and TRBJ2-6; D gene unclear. Trimming removed 4 bases at V and 0 bases at J, with 5 bases between. This CDR3 is built from 14 residues. Germline V gives CDR1 SGHDT, CDR2 YYEEEE. The CDR3 loop reads CASSTSSGANVLTF. The CDR3 DNA reads as TGTGCCAGCAGCACGAGCTCTGGGGCCAACGTCCTGACTTTC.

The V and J genes are TRBV5-1 and TRBJ2-3; D remains unclear. Deletions cut 0 bases from V and 1 base from J, with 12 bases between. The CDR3 totals 16 residues. Per the germline V gene, CDR1 is SGHRS and CDR2 is YFSETQ. The CDR3 coding sequence is TGCGCCAGCAGCTTGGGGGCTTTGCCTGGCACAGATACGCAGTATTTT. It codes for CASSLGALPGTDTQYF.

The chain carries TRBV28 and TRBJ1-2; D perhaps matches TRBD1 (5 bases). Germline CDR1 is MDHEN and CDR2 is SYDVKM. This CDR3 is 16 amino acids long. V lost 2 bases and J 0 bases, leaving 13 bases between the germline ends. The CDR3 protein is CASSLGGHGANYGYTF. CDR3 DNA sequence: TGTGCCAGCAGTTTAGGTGGACACGGAGCTAACTATGGCTACACCTTC.

V and J are TRBV15 and TRBJ1-1, with 9 nucleotides matching TRBD1. The CDR3 extends over 17 amino acids. V shed 0 bases and J 4 bases; nucleotides not matched to a gene: 9. Germline V lookup: CDR1 LNHNV, CDR2 YYDKDF (reference sequence). Written as DNA, the CDR3 is TGTGCCACCAGCAGAGACTTAACCGGGACAGGGCTCACTGAAGCTTTCTTT. Its translation is CATSRDLTGTGLTEAFF.

The sample holds one count of this clone. The genes are TRBV19 and TRBJ1-1; D not certain. This CDR3 contains 13 residues. V dropped 5 bases and J dropped 4 bases, with 11 bases sitting between them. Germline-derived CDR1 and CDR2 are LNHDA and SQIVND (reference sequence). CDR3 loop: CASSFAGSTEAFF. The CDR3 nucleotides read TGTGCCAGTAGTTTTGCGGGGAGCACTGAAGCTTTCTTT.

V and J are TRBV5-1 and TRBJ1-1; 8 nucleotides match TRBD1. The CDR3 extends over 14 amino acids. The trim removed 4 bases at V and 10 bases at J, leaving 12 bases unmatched. Per germline, CDR1 SGHRS and CDR2 YFSETQ. In nucleotides, the CDR3 is TGCGCCAGCAGCCCGGACAGGGAGAAGATACGAGCTTTCTTT. It yields the protein CASSPDREKIRAFF.

This clone has a single count. V is TRBV19 and J is TRBJ2-6; TRBD1 matches at 9 bases. The V and J ends lost 7 bases and 1 base, in that order; junction bases with no gene match: 5. Germline CDR1 and CDR2: LNHDA and SQIVND (reference sequence). This CDR3 spans 16 amino acids. CDR3 protein: CASKQGAISGANVLTF. DNA of the CDR3: TGTGCCAGTAAACAGGGGGCCATTTCTGGGGCCAACGTCCTGACTTTC.

The chain carries TRBV5-1 and TRBJ2-4; D might be TRBD1 (5 bases). The V and J ends lost 0 bases and 4 bases respectively, with 5 bases between them. Germline V gives CDR1 SGHRS, CDR2 YFSETQ. The CDR3 spans 13 residues. CDR3 nucleotides: TGCGCCAGCAGCTTGGGACAGAAAAACATTCAGTACTTC. This codes for CASSLGQKNIQYF.

The genes are TRBV7-9 and TRBJ1-2; 9 bases line up with TRBD1. V shed 5 bases and J 5 bases; nucleotides not matched to a gene: 3. Germline V CDR1 and CDR2: SEHNR, FQNEAQ (reference sequence). CDR3 length equals 13 residues. CDR3 sequence reads: CASSPGTGYGYTF. The CDR3, as DNA: TGTGCCAGCAGCCCAGGGACAGGGTATGGCTACACCTTC. Full variable domain (remainder filled in from reference TRBV7-9 and TRBJ1-2): DTGVSQNPRHKITKRGQNVTFRCDPISEHNRLYWYRQTLGQGPEFLTYFQNEAQLEKSRLLSDRFSAERPKGSFSTLEIQRTEQGDSAMYLCASSPGTGYGYTFGSGTRLTVV.

This sequence joins TRBV5-8 and TRBJ2-5; TRBD1 agrees at 8 bases. Trimming removed 1 base from V and 2 bases from J; junction bases left unmatched: 4. This CDR3 spans 15 amino acids. Germline V gene lookup returns CDR1 SGHTS and CDR2 YDEGEE. DNA for the CDR3: TGTGCCAGCAGCTTGAGGACAGGGAATCAAGAGACCCAGTACTTC. Translated: CASSLRTGNQETQYF.

CDR3 amino acids: CAISETGYEQYF. Written as DNA, the CDR3 is TGTGCCATCAGTGAAACAGGCTACGAGCAGTACTTC. This chain uses TRBV10-3 with TRBJ2-7; possible D gene TRBD1, 5 bases. The V gene's germline CDR1 is ENHRY and CDR2 SYGVKD. Trimming removed 3 bases from V and 3 bases from J, with 6 bases in between. The CDR3 has 12 residues.

The chain joins TRBV7-9 to TRBJ2-7; unclear D gene. Trimming pared 1 base from V and 0 bases from J, leaving 10 bases between. Germline assignment: CDR1 SEHNR and CDR2 FQNEAQ (reference sequence). The CDR3 totals 15 residues. In DNA, the CDR3 is TGTGCCAGCAGCTTAGTGCAGGCAGTCTCCTACGAGCAGTACTTC. This sequence encodes CASSLVQAVSYEQYF.

The chain uses TRBV11-3 and TRBJ2-5; 9 bases are shared with TRBD1. CDR3 length equals 13 residues. Trimming at V came to 4 bases and at J to 7 bases, leaving 4 bases not matched to a gene. The germline V gene has CDR1 SGHNT and CDR2 YENEEA. CDR3 protein: CASSYTGGATQYF. CDR3 nucleotides: TGTGCCAGCAGCTACACAGGGGGCGCGACCCAGTACTTC.

The gene calls are TRBV5-6 and TRBJ1-1; D is unclear. This CDR3 region has 15 residues. Trimming left V 4 bases short and J 0 bases short, with 13 bases between. Germline V gene lookup returns CDR1 SGHDT and CDR2 YYEEEE. CDR3 amino acids: CASSPALTVNTEAFF. CDR3 DNA: TGTGCCAGCAGCCCCGCTTTAACAGTGAACACTGAAGCTTTCTTT.